The next 19 T cell receptor beta chains were all read from a single sample in a study of response to subunit inactivated influenza vaccine. TCRdb redid the calling of the RT-PCR reads with MiXCR, one entry per CDR3 protein. The sample has fewer than 700,000 distinct CDR3 sequences, over 10% seen once. Sequences were derived from PBMCs from blood, sampled roughly 6 weeks after vaccination. All receptors derive from a man in his fifties who received an inactivated influenza vaccine.

This clonotype appeared many times. The chain combines TRBV29-1 with TRBJ2-5, with D possibly called TRBD1 or TRBD2 (6 bases each). Germline values: CDR1 SQVTM, CDR2 ANQGSEA. Trimming took off 4 bases at V and 5 bases at J, with 11 bases between the two ends. The CDR3 loop spans 12 amino acids. The CDR3 loop reads CSVVQGRETQYF. The DNA for the CDR3 is TGCAGCGTTGTTCAGGGGAGGGAGACCCAGTACTTC.

This clonotype was picked up many times. This CDR3 reads CSDHQGNTEAFF. The CDR3 bases are TGCAGCGATCACCAGGGGAACACTGAAGCTTTCTTT. The chain combines TRBV29-1 with TRBJ1-1; weak D call: TRBD1 (5 bases). The CDR3 loop spans 12 amino acids. The germline CDR1 and CDR2 sequences are SQVTM and ANQGSEA. Trimming took off 7 bases at V and 1 base at J, with 10 bases between the two ends.

This clonotype was detected only a few times. J is TRBJ1-1 and V is TRBV6-1, with 7 bases matching TRBD1. The V gene's germline CDR1 is MNHNS and CDR2 SASEGT. There are 15 residues in the CDR3. Germline trimming cut 5 bases from V and 0 bases from J; bases unmatched to any gene: 6. The DNA for the CDR3 is TGTGCCAGCAGTCAACCGGGACAGATGAACACTGAAGCTTTCTTT. Protein: CASSQPGQMNTEAFF.

This clonotype has only a few counts. J is TRBJ1-6 and V is TRBV5-1; no firm D call. CDR1 is SGHRS, CDR2 YFSETQ, per germline. The CDR3 sequence is 13 residues long. V was clipped by 4 bases and J by 8 bases, with 10 bases between them. The CDR3, as DNA: TGCGCCAGCAGCACCGAGTCATATTCACCCCTCCACTTT. Its translation is CASSTESYSPLHF.

The V call is TRBV20-1, the J call TRBJ2-1; 8 nucleotides line up with TRBD2. CDR3 size: 19 residues. With V trimmed by 0 bases and J by 3 bases, 16 bases remained unmatched. The V gene's germline CDR1 is DFQATT and CDR2 SNEGSKA (reference sequence). The CDR3 loop is CSAREVVRGSGNYYNEQFF. The CDR3 DNA is TGCAGTGCTAGAGAAGTGGTAAGAGGTAGCGGGAACTACTACAATGAGCAGTTCTTC.

This clonotype was seen a few times. The chain combines TRBV25-1 with TRBJ2-3; 12 bases fit TRBD2. CDR1 is MGHDK and CDR2 is SYGVNS in the germline V gene. Trimming cost V 7 bases and J 5 bases; bases outside gene matches: 4. This CDR3 has 14 amino acids. CDR3 DNA sequence: TGTGCCAGCAAACTAGCGGGGGGCAAAGATACGCAGTATTTT. Amino acid sequence: CASKLAGGKDTQYF.

This clonotype has only a few counts. V and J are TRBV20-1 and TRBJ2-6; D perhaps matches TRBD1 (6 bases). Trimming removed 6 bases at V and 2 bases at J, with 11 bases between. CDR3 length: 14 residues. Germline CDR1 reads DFQATT; CDR2 reads SNEGSKA (reference sequence). Here the CDR3 reads CSAHTGTGANVLTF. The CDR3 DNA sequence: TGCAGTGCCCATACAGGGACTGGGGCCAACGTCCTGACTTTC.

The J gene is TRBJ1-4, the V gene TRBV4-1; 7 bases match TRBD1. In germline, CDR1 is MGHRA, CDR2 YSYEKL. V lost 1 base, J lost 9 bases, and 14 bases stayed unmatched. CDR3 length: 17 residues. CDR3 sequence: CASSQAEQGSRAKKLFF. For the CDR3, the DNA is TGCGCCAGCAGCCAAGCGGAACAGGGGTCCCGGGCTAAAAAACTGTTTTTT.

The CDR3 coding sequence is TGTGCCAGCAGAGGGACAAGGAACACCGGGGAGCTGTTTTTT. Protein: CASRGTRNTGELFF. The chain uses TRBV2 and TRBJ2-2; the D gene is possibly TRBD1 (6 bases). The CDR3 length is 14 residues. Trimming removed 6 bases at V and 1 base at J, with 9 bases between. Germline CDR1 is SNHLY and CDR2 is FYNNEI.

This clonotype was seen a handful of times. The V call is TRBV20-1, the J call TRBJ2-5; TRBD1 matches at 8 bases. Germline V lookup: CDR1 DFQATT, CDR2 SNEGSKA (reference sequence). CDR3 length equals 15 residues. Germline trimming cut 2 bases from V and 4 bases from J; bases unmatched to any gene: 9. The CDR3 loop reads CSARTPTGAGETQYF. The CDR3 DNA reads TGCAGTGCTAGAACACCGACAGGGGCGGGAGAGACCCAGTACTTC.

This clonotype was observed at least ten times. V usage is TRBV7-2 and J usage is TRBJ2-7, with D perhaps matching TRBD1 (6 bases). Germline values: CDR1 SGHTA, CDR2 FQGNSA. The CDR3 length is 13 residues. The germline V and J ends were trimmed by 3 bases and 3 bases, with 9 bases remaining between them. The CDR3 here is CASSFGQRYEQYF. Written as DNA, the CDR3 is TGTGCCAGCAGCTTTGGACAGCGCTACGAGCAGTACTTC.

V gene TRBV5-5 combines with J gene TRBJ2-7; no clear D gene. The V gene's germline CDR1 is SGHKS and CDR2 YYEKEE (reference sequence). Trimming pared 2 bases from V and 2 bases from J, leaving 17 bases between. CDR3 length equals 16 residues. The CDR3 DNA reads TGTGCCAGCAGCTTTGTCCTGAATCCTAGAGCCTACGAGCAGTACTTC. Protein product: CASSFVLNPRAYEQYF.

The V call is TRBV20-1, the J call TRBJ2-7, with D tentatively TRBD1 or TRBD2 (5 bases each). The V end lost 1 base, the J end lost 6 bases, and 16 bases lay between the germline ends. The CDR3 has 14 amino acids. CDR1 is DFQATT and CDR2 is SNEGSKA in the germline V gene (reference sequence). The CDR3 reads CSARVTGTWGEQYF. In nucleotides, the CDR3 is TGCAGTGCTAGAGTTACCGGGACCTGGGGCGAGCAGTACTTC.

This clonotype has just a few counts. The chain uses TRBV12-3 or TRBV12-4 and TRBJ1-2, with a weak D call TRBD1 (5 bases). This CDR3 comprises 13 residues. Trimming left V 5 bases short and J 7 bases short, with 14 bases between. CDR3 sequence: CASSQEGSGGYTF. The CDR3 DNA is TGTGCCAGCAGTCAAGAGGGGTCAGGTGGCTACACCTTC.

Concerning this clonotype: A much larger clone lies one base from this, so it may be a read error. The V call is TRBV20-1, the J call TRBJ2-7; no firm D call. CDR3 size: 11 residues. Per germline, CDR1 DFQATT and CDR2 SNEGSKA (reference sequence). Trimming removed 2 bases from V and 3 bases from J, with 5 bases in between. The CDR3 region is CSARSYYEQYF. The CDR3 nucleotides are TGCAGTGCTAGATCTTACTACGAGCAGTACTTC.

Ten or more counts support this clonotype. The chain carries TRBV27 and TRBJ1-6; TRBD1 matches 8 bases. The CDR3 contains 14 residues. Germline V lookup: CDR1 MNHEY, CDR2 SMNVEV (reference sequence). J was trimmed by 9 bases and V by 6 bases; bases with no gene match: 7. The CDR3: CASSAGTGSSPLHF. DNA of the CDR3: TGTGCCAGCAGCGCCGGGACAGGTTCTTCACCCCTCCACTTT.

This chain links TRBV5-1 with TRBJ2-7, with 8 nucleotides matching TRBD1. CDR1 SGHRS and CDR2 YFSETQ come from the germline V gene. J lost 5 bases, V lost 4 bases, and 8 bases had no gene match. This CDR3 is 14 amino acids long. CDR3 in DNA: TGCGCCAGCAGCCCCGGGACAGGCAGGGACGAGCAGTACTTC. The encoded protein is CASSPGTGRDEQYF.

This chain joins TRBV10-3 and TRBJ1-3; 7 positions agree with TRBD1. V was clipped by 4 bases and J by 0 bases; unmatched bases: 3. The CDR3 is 15 amino acids. The germline gives CDR1 ENHRY, CDR2 SYGVKD. The CDR3 reads CAISAGQSSGNTIYF. The DNA of the CDR3 is TGTGCCATCAGTGCGGGACAGAGCTCTGGAAACACCATATATTTT.

The chain uses TRBV24-1 and TRBJ2-2; D possibly matches TRBD1 or TRBD2 (5 bases each). V lost 3 bases and J lost 1, with 8 bases in between. The CDR3 length is 15 residues. CDR1 and CDR2 (germline): KGHDR, SFDVKD. The CDR3 region is CATSDVGENTGELFF. CDR3 nucleotides: TGTGCCACCAGTGATGTGGGGGAGAACACCGGGGAGCTGTTTTTT.